These T cell receptor beta chains were read from a single sample in a study of blood T cell repertoires in COVID-19. Libraries were prepared by immunoSEQ multiplex PCR; TCRdb keeps only in-frame clonotypes and omits some of them. This table holds 150,000 to 200,000 clones, around nine tenths found once. The specimen was peripheral blood. These receptors were obtained from a woman between 65 and 79 years old with COVID-19, enrolled during active disease. The CDR3 runs from the conserved cysteine through the conserved F or W. The order of the fields is D gene, V gene, clone size, J gene, CDR3 protein, CDR3 DNA. D genes are given only for firm matches. Size is stated for part of the rows, as once, few or many counts, or as a class when the clone is expanded.

TRBD1	TRBV5-1	-	TRBJ1-5	CASSLGDRDDQPQHF	TGCGCCAGCAGCTTGGGCGACAGGGACGATCAGCCCCAGCATTTT
TRBD2	TRBV25-1	-	TRBJ2-3	CASSPDLAGGTDTQYF	TGTGCCAGCAGCCCCGACCTAGCGGGAGGCACAGATACGCAGTATTTT
-	TRBV6-2/TRBV6-3	-	TRBJ2-7	CASSMFAGYEQYF	TGTGCCAGCAGCATGTTTGCGGGCTACGAGCAGTACTTC
-	TRBV30	-	TRBJ1-1	CAWSYWPNTEAFF	TGTGCCTGGAGTTATTGGCCGAACACTGAAGCTTTCTTT
TRBD2	TRBV19	-	TRBJ2-1	CASSDPGLADEQFF	TGTGCCAGTAGTGACCCGGGACTAGCGGACGAGCAGTTCTTC
-	TRBV28	-	TRBJ2-7	CASRPGGTLSYEQYF	TGTGCCAGCAGACCCGGCGGGACGCTATCCTACGAGCAGTACTTC
TRBD1	TRBV7-2	-	TRBJ1-2	CASSLGSTGFDGYTF	TGTGCCAGCAGCTTGGGATCGACAGGGTTCGATGGCTACACCTTC
TRBD1	TRBV28	-	TRBJ1-2	CASSEHRGSYTF	TGTGCCAGCAGTGAACACAGGGGTTCCTACACCTTC
-	TRBV7-7	-	TRBJ2-5	CASSLSGGFQETQYF	TGTGCTAGCAGCTTATCAGGTGGATTCCAAGAGACCCAGTACTTC
TRBD1	TRBV6-4	-	TRBJ1-1	CASSRTGGDTEAFF	TGTGCCAGCAGTCGGACAGGGGGGGACACTGAAGCTTTCTTT
-	TRBV5-4	-	TRBJ2-2	CASSIHPGANTGELFF	TGTGCCAGCAGCATTCATCCTGGGGCTAACACCGGGGAGCTGTTTTTT
-	TRBV7-2	-	TRBJ2-3	CASSLGSSGADTQYF	TGTGCCAGCAGCTTAGGAAGTTCAGGTGCAGATACGCAGTATTTT
-	TRBV30	few	TRBJ1-1	CAWSVQGRGEAFF	TGTGCCTGGAGTGTGCAGGGGCGCGGTGAAGCTTTCTTT
TRBD1	TRBV19	-	TRBJ1-5	CASRLGTGGYQPQHF	TGTGCCAGTAGACTCGGGACAGGGGGCTATCAGCCCCAGCATTTT
-	TRBV21-1	-	TRBJ2-1	CASSTLAVSSYNEQFF	TGTGCCAGCAGCACTCTGGCGGTGAGCTCCTACAATGAGCAGTTCTTC
TRBD2	TRBV10-3	-	TRBJ2-3	CATLAREGTDTQYF	TGTGCCACCCTAGCACGGGAGGGCACAGATACGCAGTATTTT
TRBD1	TRBV4-1	once	TRBJ1-5	CASSQDPTGGVQPQHF	TGCGCCAGCAGCCAAGATCCGACAGGGGGGGTTCAGCCCCAGCATTTT
-	TRBV6-6	-	TRBJ2-1	CASSRTGVPYNEQFF	TGTGCCAGCAGTCGTACAGGAGTACCCTACAATGAGCAGTTCTTC
TRBD1	TRBV6-5	-	TRBJ2-6	CASSLDRGSGANVLTF	TGTGCCAGCAGTTTAGACAGGGGTTCTGGGGCCAACGTCCTGACTTTC
-	TRBV12-3/TRBV12-4	-	TRBJ2-7	CASTSRSSEQYF	TGTGCCAGCACTAGCAGGAGTTCCGAGCAGTACTTC
TRBD2	TRBV29-1	once	TRBJ2-3	CSVALAGGSTDTQYF	TGCAGCGTTGCACTAGCGGGAGGGAGCACAGATACGCAGTATTTT
-	TRBV3-1/TRBV3-2	-	TRBJ1-2	CASSQGTDYGYTF	TGTGCCAGCAGCCAAGGGACAGACTATGGCTACACCTTC